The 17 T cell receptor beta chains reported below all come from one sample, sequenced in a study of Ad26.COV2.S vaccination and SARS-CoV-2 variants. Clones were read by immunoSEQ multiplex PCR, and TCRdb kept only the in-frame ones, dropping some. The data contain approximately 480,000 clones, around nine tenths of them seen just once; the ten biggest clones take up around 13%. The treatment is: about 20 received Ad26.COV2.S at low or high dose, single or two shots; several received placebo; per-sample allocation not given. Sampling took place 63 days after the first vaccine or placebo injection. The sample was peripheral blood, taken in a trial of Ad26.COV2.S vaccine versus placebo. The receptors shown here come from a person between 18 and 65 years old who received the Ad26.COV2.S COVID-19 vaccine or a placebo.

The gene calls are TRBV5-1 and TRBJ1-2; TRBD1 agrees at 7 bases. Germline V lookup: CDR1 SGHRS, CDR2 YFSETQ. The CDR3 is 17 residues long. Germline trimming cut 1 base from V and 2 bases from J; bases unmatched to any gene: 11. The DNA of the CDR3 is TGCGCCAGCAGCTTGCCCCAAACCCTACAGGGGAACTATGGCTACACCTTC. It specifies CASSLPQTLQGNYGYTF.

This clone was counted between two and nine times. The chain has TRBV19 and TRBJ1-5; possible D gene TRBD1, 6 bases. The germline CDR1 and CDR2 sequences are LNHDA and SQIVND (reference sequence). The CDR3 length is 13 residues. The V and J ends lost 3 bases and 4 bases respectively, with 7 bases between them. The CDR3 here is CASSITGNQPQHF. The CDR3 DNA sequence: TGTGCCAGTAGTATCACAGGGAATCAGCCCCAGCATTTT.

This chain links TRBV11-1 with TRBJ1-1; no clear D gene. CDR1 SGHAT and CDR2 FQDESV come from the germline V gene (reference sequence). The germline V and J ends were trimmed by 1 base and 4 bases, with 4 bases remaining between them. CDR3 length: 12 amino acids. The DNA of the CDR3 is TGTGCCAGCAGCTTAGTCCTCACTGAAGCTTTCTTT. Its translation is CASSLVLTEAFF. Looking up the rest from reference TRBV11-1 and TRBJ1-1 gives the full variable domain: EAEVAQSPRYKITEKSQAVAFWCDPISGHATLYWYRQILGQGPELLVQFQDESVVDDSQLPKDRFSAERLKGVDSTLKIQPAELGDSAMYLCASSLVLTEAFFGQGTRLTVV.

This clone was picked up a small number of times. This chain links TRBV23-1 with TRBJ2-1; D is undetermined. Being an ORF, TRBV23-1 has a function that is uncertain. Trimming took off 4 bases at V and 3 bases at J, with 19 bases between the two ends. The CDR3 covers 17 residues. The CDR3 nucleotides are TGCGCCAGCAGTCGGACGGAATTTAGTTGGGGCTACAATGAGCAGTTCTTC. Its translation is CASSRTEFSWGYNEQFF.

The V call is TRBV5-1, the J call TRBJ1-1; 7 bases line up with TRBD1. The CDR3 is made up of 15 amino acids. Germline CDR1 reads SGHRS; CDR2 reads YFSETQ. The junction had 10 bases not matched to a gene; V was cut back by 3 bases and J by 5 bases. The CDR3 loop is CASSWGVQGKTEAFF. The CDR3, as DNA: TGCGCCAGCAGCTGGGGGGTACAGGGGAAGACTGAAGCTTTCTTT.

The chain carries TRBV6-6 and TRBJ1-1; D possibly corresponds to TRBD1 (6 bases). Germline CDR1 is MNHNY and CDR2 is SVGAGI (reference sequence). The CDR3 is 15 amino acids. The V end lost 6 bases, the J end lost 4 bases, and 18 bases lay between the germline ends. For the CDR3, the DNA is TGTGCCAGCAGCAAGGGGGGGACCGGTGGCACTGAAGCTTTCTTT. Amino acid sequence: CASSKGGTGGTEAFF.

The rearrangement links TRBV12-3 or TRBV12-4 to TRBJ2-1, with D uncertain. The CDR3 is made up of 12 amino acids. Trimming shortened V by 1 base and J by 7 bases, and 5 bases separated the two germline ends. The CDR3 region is CASSLEENEQFF. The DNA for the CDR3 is TGTGCCAGCAGTTTAGAGGAAAATGAGCAGTTCTTC.

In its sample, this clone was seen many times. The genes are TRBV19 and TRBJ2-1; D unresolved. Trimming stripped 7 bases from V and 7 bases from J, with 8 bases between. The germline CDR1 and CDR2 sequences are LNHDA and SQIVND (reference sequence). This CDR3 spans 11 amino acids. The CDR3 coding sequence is TGTGCCAGTAAGATGTCGAATGAGCAGTTCTTC. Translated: CASKMSNEQFF.

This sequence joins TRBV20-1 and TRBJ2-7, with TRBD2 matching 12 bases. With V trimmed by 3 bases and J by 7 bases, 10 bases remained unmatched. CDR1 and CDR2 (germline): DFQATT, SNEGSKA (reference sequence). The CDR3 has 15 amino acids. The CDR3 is CSASPASGRAGEQYF. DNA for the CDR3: TGCAGTGCTAGTCCCGCTAGCGGGAGGGCCGGAGAGCAGTACTTC.

In DNA, the CDR3 is TGTGCCAGCAGCTTTGTTGGACTGAAGAAGTACTTC. It yields the protein CASSFVGLKKYF. The chain joins TRBV6-2 or TRBV6-3 to TRBJ2-7; possible D gene TRBD2, 5 bases. V was clipped by 6 bases and J by 11 bases, with 17 bases between them. CDR3 length: 12 amino acids. Germline V lookup: CDR1 MNHEY, CDR2 SVGEGT.

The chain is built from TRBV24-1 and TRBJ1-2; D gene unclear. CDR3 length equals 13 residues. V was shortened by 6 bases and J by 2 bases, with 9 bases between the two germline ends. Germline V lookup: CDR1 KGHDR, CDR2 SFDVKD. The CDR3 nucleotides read TGTGCCACCAGTTCGACTGAAAACTATGGCTACACCTTC. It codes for CATSSTENYGYTF.

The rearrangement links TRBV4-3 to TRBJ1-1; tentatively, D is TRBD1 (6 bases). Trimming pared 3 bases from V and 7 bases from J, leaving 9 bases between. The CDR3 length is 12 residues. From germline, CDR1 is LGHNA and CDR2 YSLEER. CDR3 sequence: CASSHLGGEAFF. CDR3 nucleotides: TGCGCCAGCAGCCACCTAGGGGGTGAAGCTTTCTTT.

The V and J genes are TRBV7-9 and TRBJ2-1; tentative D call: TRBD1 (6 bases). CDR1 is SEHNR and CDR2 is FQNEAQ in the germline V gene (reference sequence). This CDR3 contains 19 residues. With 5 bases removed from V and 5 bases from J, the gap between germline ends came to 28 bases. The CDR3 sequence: CASSKVILRGSVVHNEQFF. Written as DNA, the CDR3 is TGTGCCAGCAGCAAAGTAATACTTAGGGGGTCGGTCGTTCACAATGAGCAGTTCTTC.

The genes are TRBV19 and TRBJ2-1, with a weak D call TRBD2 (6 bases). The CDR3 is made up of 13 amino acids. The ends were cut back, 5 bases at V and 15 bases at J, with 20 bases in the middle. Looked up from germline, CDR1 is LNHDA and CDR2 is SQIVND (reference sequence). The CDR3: CASSPRSSSSGFF. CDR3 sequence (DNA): TGTGCCAGTAGTCCTCGTTCTAGCAGTAGCGGGTTCTTC. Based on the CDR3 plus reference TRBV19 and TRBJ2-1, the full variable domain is DGGITQSPKYLFRKEGQNVTLSCEQNLNHDAMYWYRQDPGQGLRLIYYSQIVNDFQKGDIAEGYSVSREKKESFPLTVTSAQKNPTAFYLCASSPRSSSSGFFGPGTRLTVL.

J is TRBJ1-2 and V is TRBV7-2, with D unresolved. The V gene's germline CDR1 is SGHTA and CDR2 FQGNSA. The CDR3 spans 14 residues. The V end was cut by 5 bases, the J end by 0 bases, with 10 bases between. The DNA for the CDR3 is TGTGCCAGCAGCCACGCGGAGGCTAACTATGGCTACACCTTC. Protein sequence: CASSHAEANYGYTF.

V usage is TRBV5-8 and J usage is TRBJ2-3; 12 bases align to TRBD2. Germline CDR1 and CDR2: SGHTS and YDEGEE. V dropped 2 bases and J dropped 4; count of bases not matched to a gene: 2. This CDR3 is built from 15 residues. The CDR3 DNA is TGTGCCAGCAGCTTAACTAGCGGGAGGTCAGATACGCAGTATTTT. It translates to CASSLTSGRSDTQYF. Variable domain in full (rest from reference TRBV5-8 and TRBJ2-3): EAGVTQSPTHLIKTRGQQATLRCSPISGHTSVYWYQQALGLGLQFLLWYDEGEERNRGNFPPRFSGRQFPNYSSELNVNALELEDSALYLCASSLTSGRSDTQYFGPGTRLTVL.

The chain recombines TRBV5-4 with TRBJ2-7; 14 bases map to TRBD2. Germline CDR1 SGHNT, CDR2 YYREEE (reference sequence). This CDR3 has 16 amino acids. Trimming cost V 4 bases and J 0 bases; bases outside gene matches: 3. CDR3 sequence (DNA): TGTGCCAGCAGCCCGGGACTAGCGGGGGACTCCTACGAGCAGTACTTC. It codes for CASSPGLAGDSYEQYF.